This is a list of T cell receptor beta chains from one sample in a study of shared clonotypes between healthy human individuals. Only in-frame clones appear in the TCRdb table, and some are missing; sequencing was by immunoSEQ multiplex PCR. Of around 430,000 clones detected, 79% appear once; the ten largest clones hold 13%. Sequencing was performed on PBMCs. These receptors were obtained from a woman aged 40 to 49 in good health. Some clones in this sample may be carry-over from other donors' samples. Both conserved end residues are part of each CDR3. The D gene is left open where the match is weak. The listing skips clone size in some rows; elsewhere it reads once, few, many or a size class.

>TRBJ2-1|TRBV27|15|few|-
CASSVRDGSYNEQFF
TGTGCCAGCAGTGTCCGGGACGGTTCCTACAATGAGCAGTTCTTC
>TRBJ2-1|TRBV7-9|15|-|-
CASSLRPDYYNEQFF
TGTGCCAGCAGCTTACGGCCCGACTATTACAATGAGCAGTTCTTC
>TRBJ2-7|TRBV2|16|-|TRBD1
CASSASGTGLTDEQYF
TGTGCCAGCAGCGCTTCCGGGACAGGCCTAACCGACGAGCAGTACTTC
>TRBJ2-1|TRBV5-1|17|-|TRBD2
CASSPPLAGGPDNEQFF
TGCGCCAGCAGCCCGCCACTAGCGGGAGGGCCTGACAATGAGCAGTTCTTC
>TRBJ2-3|TRBV4-2|17|-|TRBD2
CASSRTSGGQSGDTQYF
TGTGCCAGCAGCCGGACTAGCGGGGGACAGTCTGGAGATACGCAGTATTTT
>TRBJ2-1|TRBV11-2|18|once|TRBD2
CASSLGIGTSGRVNEQFF
TGTGCCAGCAGCTTAGGCATCGGGACTAGCGGGAGGGTTAATGAGCAGTTCTTC
>TRBJ2-1|TRBV4-1|11|many|-
CASRGGDEQFF
TGCGCCAGCAGGGGGGGAGATGAGCAGTTCTTC
>TRBJ2-3|TRBV5-1|14|once|-
CASGTGASTDTQYF
TGCGCCAGCGGTACGGGAGCTAGCACAGATACGCAGTATTTT
>TRBJ2-7|TRBV7-2|15|few|-
CASSSPGNNLGEQYF
TGTGCCAGCAGCTCCCCGGGAAATAACCTCGGCGAGCAGTACTTC
>TRBJ2-7|TRBV10-3|16|-|TRBD1
CAISEPLGTGPYEQYF
TGTGCCATCAGTGAGCCCCTTGGGACAGGGCCCTACGAGCAGTACTTC
>TRBJ1-1|TRBV6-6|15|once|TRBD1
CASRLRQGSNTEAFF
TGTGCCAGCAGACTAAGACAGGGGTCGAACACTGAAGCTTTCTTT
>TRBJ1-5|TRBV7-8|13|-|TRBD1
CASSWTGSQPQHF
TGTGCCAGCAGCTGGACAGGGAGCCAGCCCCAGCATTTT
>TRBJ2-1|TRBV25-1|11|few|-
CASIGRDEQFF
TGTGCCAGCATCGGGAGAGATGAGCAGTTCTTC
>TRBJ1-4|TRBV2|13|once|-
CASLTADNEKLFF
TGTGCCAGCCTGACAGCTGATAATGAAAAACTGTTTTTT
>TRBJ2-3|TRBV2|14|-|-
CASRPGLRADTQYF
TGTGCCAGCAGGCCGGGACTTCGCGCAGATACGCAGTATTTT
>TRBJ1-5|TRBV19|19|-|TRBD1
CASSTRWDRVGYSNQPQHF
TGTGCCAGTAGTACCCGCTGGGACAGGGTAGGGTATAGCAATCAGCCCCAGCATTTT
>TRBJ1-4|TRBV6-6|15|-|-
CASSYSSGVREKLFF
TGTGCCAGCAGTTACTCTTCGGGGGTTCGTGAAAAACTGTTTTTT
>TRBJ2-1|TRBV9|15|once|-
CASSVASTGYNEQFF
TGTGCCAGCAGCGTAGCCTCGACAGGATACAATGAGCAGTTCTTC
>TRBJ2-1|TRBV9|15|-|TRBD1
CASSAQDRAYNEQFF
TGTGCCAGCAGCGCGCAAGACAGGGCCTACAATGAGCAGTTCTTC
>TRBJ2-5|TRBV10-2|17|-|TRBD2
CASSDGLAGDKWETQYF
TGCGCCAGCAGCGACGGACTAGCGGGAGATAAGTGGGAGACCCAGTACTTC
>TRBJ1-4|TRBV11-2|15|-|-
CASSSGQRIYEKLFF
TGTGCCAGCAGCTCAGGACAGAGGATTTATGAAAAACTGTTTTTT
>TRBJ2-5|TRBV30|13|-|-
CAWRASAGETQYF
TGTGCCTGGAGGGCTAGCGCGGGAGAGACCCAGTACTTC
>TRBJ2-1|TRBV29-1|12|-|-
CSVEVRYNEQFF
TGCAGCGTTGAGGTGAGATACAATGAGCAGTTCTTC
>TRBJ2-1|TRBV4-3|17|-|TRBD2
CASSPRTSGRVSDEQFF
TGCGCCAGCAGCCCCAGAACTAGCGGGAGGGTTTCCGATGAGCAGTTCTTC
>TRBJ2-7|TRBV27|14|-|-
CATSSGMGRYEQYF
TGTGCCACCTCCAGCGGTATGGGTAGGTACGAGCAGTACTTC
>TRBJ2-1|TRBV7-4|16|-|-
CASSLGLSSSYNEQFF
TGTGCCAGCAGTCTAGGACTATCAAGCTCCTACAATGAGCAGTTCTTC
>TRBJ1-2|TRBV20-1|11|-|-
CSANTGFYYTF
TGCAGTGCTAATACAGGGTTTTACTACACCTTC
>TRBJ1-2|TRBV6-1|13|-|TRBD1
CASSRDRPYGYTF
TGTGCCAGCAGCCGGGACAGACCCTATGGCTACACCTTC
>TRBJ2-1|TRBV28|15|-|-
CASSFDREISNEQFF
TGTGCCAGCAGTTTCGACCGGGAGATTAGCAATGAGCAGTTCTTC
>TRBJ1-1|TRBV5-5|14|-|-
CASSLGTQNTEAFF
TGTGCCAGCAGCTTGGGGACCCAGAACACTGAAGCTTTCTTT
>TRBJ1-4|TRBV4-3|17|-|-
CASSPFGGAEADEKLFF
TGCGCCAGCAGCCCCTTTGGCGGGGCCGAAGCGGATGAAAAACTGTTTTTT
>TRBJ1-1|TRBV6-1|13|once|TRBD1
CASSEGRGTGAFF
TGTGCCAGCAGTGAGGGTAGGGGGACAGGGGCTTTCTTT
>TRBJ2-1|TRBV9|15|few|TRBD1
CASSPRTGDYNEQFF
TGTGCCAGCAGCCCCCGGACAGGAGACTACAATGAGCAGTTCTTC
>TRBJ2-4|TRBV10-3|17|-|TRBD2
CAISTPSGSLAKNIQYF
TGTGCCATCAGCACACCCAGCGGGAGCCTAGCCAAAAACATTCAGTACTTC
>TRBJ2-5|TRBV11-3|13|-|-
CASSLALQETQYF
TGTGCCAGCAGCCTAGCGCTTCAAGAGACCCAGTACTTC
>TRBJ2-7|TRBV5-1|13|once|-
CASSLEPSSEQYF
TGCGCCAGCAGCTTGGAGCCTAGCTCCGAGCAGTACTTC
>TRBJ2-1|TRBV11-2|14|-|-
CASSLVYIYNEQFF
TGTGCCAGCAGCTTAGTTTACATTTACAATGAGCAGTTCTTC